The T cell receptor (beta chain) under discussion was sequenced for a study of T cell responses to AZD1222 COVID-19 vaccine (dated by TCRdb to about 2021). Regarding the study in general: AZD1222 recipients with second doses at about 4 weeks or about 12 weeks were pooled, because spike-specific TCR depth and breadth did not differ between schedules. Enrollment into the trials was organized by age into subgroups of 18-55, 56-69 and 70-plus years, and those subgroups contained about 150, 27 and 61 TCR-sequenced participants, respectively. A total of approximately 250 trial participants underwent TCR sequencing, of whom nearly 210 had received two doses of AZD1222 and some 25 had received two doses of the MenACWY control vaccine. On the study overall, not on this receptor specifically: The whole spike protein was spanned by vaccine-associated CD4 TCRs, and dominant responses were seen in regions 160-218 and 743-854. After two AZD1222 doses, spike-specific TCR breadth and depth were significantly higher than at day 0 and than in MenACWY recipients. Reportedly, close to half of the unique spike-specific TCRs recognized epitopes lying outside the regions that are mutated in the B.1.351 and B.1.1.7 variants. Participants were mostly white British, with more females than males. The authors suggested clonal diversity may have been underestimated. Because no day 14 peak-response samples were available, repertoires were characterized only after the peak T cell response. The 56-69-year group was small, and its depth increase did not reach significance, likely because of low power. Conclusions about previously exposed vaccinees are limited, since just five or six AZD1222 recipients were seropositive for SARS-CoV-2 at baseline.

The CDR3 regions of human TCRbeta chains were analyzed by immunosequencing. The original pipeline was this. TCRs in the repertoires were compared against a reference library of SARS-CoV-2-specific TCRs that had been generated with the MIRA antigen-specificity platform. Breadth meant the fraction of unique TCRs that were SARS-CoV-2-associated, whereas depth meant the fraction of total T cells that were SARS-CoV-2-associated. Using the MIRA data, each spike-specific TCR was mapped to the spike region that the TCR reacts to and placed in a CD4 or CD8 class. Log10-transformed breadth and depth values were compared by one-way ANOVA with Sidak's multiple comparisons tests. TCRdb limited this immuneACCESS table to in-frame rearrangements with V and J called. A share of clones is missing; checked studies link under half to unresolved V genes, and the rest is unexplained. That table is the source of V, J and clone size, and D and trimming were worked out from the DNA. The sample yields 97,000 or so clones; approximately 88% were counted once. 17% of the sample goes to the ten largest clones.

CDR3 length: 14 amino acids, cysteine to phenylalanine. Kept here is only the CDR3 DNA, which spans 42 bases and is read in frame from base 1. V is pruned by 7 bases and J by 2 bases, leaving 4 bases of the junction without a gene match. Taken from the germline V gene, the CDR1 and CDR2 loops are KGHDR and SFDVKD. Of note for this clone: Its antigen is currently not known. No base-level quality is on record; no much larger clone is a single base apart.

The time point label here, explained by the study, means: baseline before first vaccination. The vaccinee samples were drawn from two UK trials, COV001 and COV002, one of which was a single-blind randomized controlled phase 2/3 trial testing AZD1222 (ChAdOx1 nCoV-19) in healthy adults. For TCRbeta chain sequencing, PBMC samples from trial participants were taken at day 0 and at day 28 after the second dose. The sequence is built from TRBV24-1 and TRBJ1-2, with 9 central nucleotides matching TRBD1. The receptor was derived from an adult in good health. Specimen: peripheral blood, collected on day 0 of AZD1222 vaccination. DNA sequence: TGTGCCACCAGGCCTGGACAGGGGAACTATGGCTACACCTTC. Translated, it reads CATRPGQGNYGYTF.